This T cell receptor (beta chain) was captured in a study of regulatory dendritic cells for organ transplantation (dated by TCRdb to 2016 to 2017). For the wider study: TCRbeta repertoires were sequenced from sorted naive and memory CD4+ and CD8+ T cells before and after allostimulation with regulatory or mature dendritic cells. Findings and caveats that apply to the study as a whole: Repertoires were highly diverse in naive CD4+ and CD8+ T cells, less diverse in memory cells, and most oligoclonal in memory CD8+ cells. Only a couple of subjects were sequenced, and the authors noted considerable between-individual heterogeneity in the alloreactive memory CD8+ T cell pool. In both subjects, allostimulation led to expansion of memory CD8+ clones, though the expansion induced by regulatory dendritic cells appeared to be more limited than that induced by mature dendritic cells. Of the resting subsets, the one holding the most alloreactive TCR clonotypes was memory CD8+ T cells.

V and J are truncated by 2 bases and 1 base respectively, leaving an intervening sequence of 12 bases. Taken from cysteine to phenylalanine, the CDR3 has 16 residues. The DNA shown is the 48-base CDR3, in frame from base 1. CDR1 and CDR2 (MNHEY, SMNVEV) derive from the germline V gene (reference sequence). A multiplexed two-step PCR with Vbeta-specific forward primers and Jbeta-specific reverse primers was used to amplify the TCRbeta CDR3 regions. TCRbeta libraries were sequenced on an Illumina instrument through the immunoSEQ service. The original pipeline was this. V, D and J genes were assigned using IMGT annotation, and counts were corrected for multiplex PCR bias using synthetic CDR3 analogues. In the immunoSEQ Analyzer, repertoire clonality was calculated as one minus the normalized Shannon entropy. Fisher's exact test with Benjamini-Hochberg false discovery rate control was used to define clonal expansion, with two-tailed P<0.01. TCRdb's version of the immuneACCESS table is confined to in-frame rearrangements and falls short of the full clone set. An unresolved V gene accounts for under half of the shortfall where checked; the remainder is of unknown origin. D and trimming come from the DNA, and the V and J calls and clone size come from that table. In this sample the table shows about 30,000 clones, 75% to 80% of which occur a single time. The ten largest clones add up to less than 2.5% of the sample.

FACS was used to sort CD4+ or CD8+ cells into naive T cells (CD45RA+) and memory T cells (CD45RO+). The T cells used for TCR sequencing were obtained from two healthy control subjects. Unstimulated sorted T cell subsets served as baseline controls for the mixed lymphocyte reactions. The Qiagen DNeasy Blood & Tissue Kit was used to extract genomic DNA. A remark on this clone: The antigen it binds to is not known. There are no base qualities to consult, and no much larger clone falls within one base.

The sequenced material came from memory CD4+ T cells from blood. The sample's cell subset or site, from its label and the paper: CD45RO+ memory T cells. The clonotype was recovered from a human donor in good health. The chain was built from TRBV27 and TRBJ1-5, with a tentative D gene TRBD1 over 5 matching bases. The CDR3 corresponds to CASSLRGDGSNQPQHF. The DNA sequence is TGTGCCAGCAGTTTACGAGGGGACGGGAGCAATCAGCCCCAGCATTTT.